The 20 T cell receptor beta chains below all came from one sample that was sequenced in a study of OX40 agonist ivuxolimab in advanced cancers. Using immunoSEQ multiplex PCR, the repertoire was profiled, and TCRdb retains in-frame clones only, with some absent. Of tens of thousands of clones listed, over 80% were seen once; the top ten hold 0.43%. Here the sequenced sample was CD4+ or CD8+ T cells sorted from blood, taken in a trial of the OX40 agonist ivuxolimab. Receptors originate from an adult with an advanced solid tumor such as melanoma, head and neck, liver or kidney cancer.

The DNA for the CDR3 is TGTGCCAGCAGCCACACAGCCGGCGGAGATACGCAGTATTTT. Its translation: CASSHTAGGDTQYF. The chain uses TRBV7-9 and TRBJ2-3; the D is unclear. V lost 5 bases to trimming and J lost 5 bases, with 14 bases between them. CDR1 SEHNR and CDR2 FQNEAQ come from the germline V gene (reference sequence). The CDR3 has 14 residues.

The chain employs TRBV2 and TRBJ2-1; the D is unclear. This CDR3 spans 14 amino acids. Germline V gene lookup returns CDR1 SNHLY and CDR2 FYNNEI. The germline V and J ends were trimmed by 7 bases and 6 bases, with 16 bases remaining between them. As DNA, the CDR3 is TGTGCCAGCACCTTGGGCGGAACCTTCAATGAGCAGTTCTTC. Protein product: CASTLGGTFNEQFF. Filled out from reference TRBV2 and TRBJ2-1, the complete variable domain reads EPEVTQTPSHQVTQMGQEVILRCVPISNHLYFYWYRQILGQKVEFLVSFYNNEISEKSEIFDDQFSVERPDGSNFTLKIRSTKLEDSAMYFCASTLGGTFNEQFFGPGTRLTVL.

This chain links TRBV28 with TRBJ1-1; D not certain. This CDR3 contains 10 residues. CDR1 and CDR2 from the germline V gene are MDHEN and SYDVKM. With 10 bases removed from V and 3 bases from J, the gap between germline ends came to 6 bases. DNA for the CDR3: TGTGCCACCATATACACTGAAGCTTTCTTT. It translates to CATIYTEAFF.

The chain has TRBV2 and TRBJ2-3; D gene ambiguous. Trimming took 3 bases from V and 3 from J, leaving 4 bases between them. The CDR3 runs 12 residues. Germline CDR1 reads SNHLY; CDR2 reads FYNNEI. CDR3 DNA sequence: TGTGCCAGCAGTGAGGAAACAGATACGCAGTATTTT. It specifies CASSEETDTQYF.

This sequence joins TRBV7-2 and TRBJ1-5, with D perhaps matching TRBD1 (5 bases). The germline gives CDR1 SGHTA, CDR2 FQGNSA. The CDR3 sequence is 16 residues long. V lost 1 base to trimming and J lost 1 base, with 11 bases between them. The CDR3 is CASSLDGGGSNQPQHF. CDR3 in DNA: TGTGCCAGCAGCTTAGATGGGGGTGGGAGCAATCAGCCCCAGCATTTT. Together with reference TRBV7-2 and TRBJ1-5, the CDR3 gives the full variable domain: GAGVSQSPSNKVTEKGKDVELRCDPISGHTALYWYRQSLGQGLEFLIYFQGNSAPDKSGLPSDRFSAERTGGSVSTLTIQRTQQEDSAVYLCASSLDGGGSNQPQHFGDGTRLSIL.

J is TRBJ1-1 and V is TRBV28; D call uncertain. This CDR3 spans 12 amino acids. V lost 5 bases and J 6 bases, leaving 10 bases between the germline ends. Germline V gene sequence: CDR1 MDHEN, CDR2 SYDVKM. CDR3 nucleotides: TGTGCCAGCAGTGGAGGACGCCCTGAAGCTTTCTTT. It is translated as CASSGGRPEAFF.

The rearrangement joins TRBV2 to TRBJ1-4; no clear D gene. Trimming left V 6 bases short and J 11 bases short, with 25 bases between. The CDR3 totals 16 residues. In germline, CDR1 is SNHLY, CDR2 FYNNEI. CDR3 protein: CASSSRPDGERRKLFF. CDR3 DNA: TGTGCCAGCAGCTCCCGGCCCGACGGGGAACGGAGGAAACTGTTTTTT.

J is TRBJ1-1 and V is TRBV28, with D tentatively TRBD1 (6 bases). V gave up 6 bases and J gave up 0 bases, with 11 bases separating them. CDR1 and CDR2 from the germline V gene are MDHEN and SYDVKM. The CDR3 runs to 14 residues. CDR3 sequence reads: CASRPDRMNTEAFF. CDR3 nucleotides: TGTGCCAGCAGACCCGACAGGATGAACACTGAAGCTTTCTTT. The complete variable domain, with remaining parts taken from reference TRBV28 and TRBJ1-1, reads DVKVTQSSRYLVKRTGEKVFLECVQDMDHENMFWYRQDPGLGLRLIYFSYDVKMKEKGDIPEGYSVSREKKERFSLILESASTNQTSMYLCASRPDRMNTEAFFGQGTRLTVV.

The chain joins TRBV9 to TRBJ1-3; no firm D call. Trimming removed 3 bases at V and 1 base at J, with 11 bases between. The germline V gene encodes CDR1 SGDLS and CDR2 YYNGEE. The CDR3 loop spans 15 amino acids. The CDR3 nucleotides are TGTGCCAGCAGCGCCCTCCTTGGATCTGGAAACACCATATATTTT. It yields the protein CASSALLGSGNTIYF.

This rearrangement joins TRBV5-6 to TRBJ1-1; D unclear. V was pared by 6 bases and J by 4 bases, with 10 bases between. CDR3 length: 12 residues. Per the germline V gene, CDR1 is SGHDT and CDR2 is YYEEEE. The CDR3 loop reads CASNTDVTEAFF. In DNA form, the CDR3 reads TGTGCCAGCAACACGGACGTCACTGAAGCTTTCTTT.

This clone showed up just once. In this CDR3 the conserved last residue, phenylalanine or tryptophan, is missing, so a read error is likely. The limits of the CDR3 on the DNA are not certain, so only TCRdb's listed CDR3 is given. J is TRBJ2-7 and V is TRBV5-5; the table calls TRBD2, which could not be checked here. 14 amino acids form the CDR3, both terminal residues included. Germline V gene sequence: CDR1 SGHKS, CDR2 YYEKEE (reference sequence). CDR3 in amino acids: CASSLVAGLAGESR.

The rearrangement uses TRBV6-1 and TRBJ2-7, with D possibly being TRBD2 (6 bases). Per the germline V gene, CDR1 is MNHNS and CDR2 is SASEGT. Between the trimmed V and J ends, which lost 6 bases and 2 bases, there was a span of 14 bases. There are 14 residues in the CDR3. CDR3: CASSGLAPTYEQYF. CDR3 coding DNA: TGTGCCAGCAGCGGTCTAGCGCCTACCTACGAGCAGTACTTC.

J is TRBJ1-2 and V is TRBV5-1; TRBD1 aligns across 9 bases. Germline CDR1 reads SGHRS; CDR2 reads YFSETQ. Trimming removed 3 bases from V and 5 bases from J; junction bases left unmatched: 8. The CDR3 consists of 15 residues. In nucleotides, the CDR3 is TGCGCCAGCAGCTCACCGGGACAGGGACTATATGGCTACACCTTC. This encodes CASSSPGQGLYGYTF. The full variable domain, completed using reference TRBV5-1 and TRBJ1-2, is KAGVTQTPRYLIKTRGQQVTLSCSPISGHRSVSWYQQTPGQGLQFLFEYFSETQRNKGNFPGRFSGRQFSNSRSEMNVSTLELGDSALYLCASSSPGQGLYGYTFGSGTRLTVV.

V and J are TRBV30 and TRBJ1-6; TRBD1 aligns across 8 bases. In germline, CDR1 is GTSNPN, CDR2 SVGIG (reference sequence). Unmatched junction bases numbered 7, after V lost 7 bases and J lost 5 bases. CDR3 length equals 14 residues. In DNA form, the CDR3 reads TGTGCCTTAGACAGGGGAGGAGATAATTCACCCCTCCACTTT. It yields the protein CALDRGGDNSPLHF. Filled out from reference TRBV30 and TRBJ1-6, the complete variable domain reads SQTIHQWPATLVQPVGSPLSLECTVEGTSNPNLYWYRQAAGRGLQLLFYSVGIGQISSEVPQNLSASRPQDRQFILSSKKLLLSDSGFYLCALDRGGDNSPLHFGNGTRLTVT.

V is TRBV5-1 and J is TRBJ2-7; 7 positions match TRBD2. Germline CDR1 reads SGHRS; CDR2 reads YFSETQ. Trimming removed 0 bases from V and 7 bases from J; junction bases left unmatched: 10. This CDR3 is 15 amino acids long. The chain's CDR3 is CASSLGTGGPPEQYF. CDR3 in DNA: TGCGCCAGCAGCTTGGGGACGGGAGGCCCCCCAGAGCAGTACTTC.

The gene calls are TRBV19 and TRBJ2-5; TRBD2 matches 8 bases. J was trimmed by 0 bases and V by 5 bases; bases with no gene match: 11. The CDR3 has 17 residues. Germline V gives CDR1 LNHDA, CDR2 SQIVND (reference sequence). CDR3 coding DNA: TGTGCCAGTAGTGCCTTAGCGGGGCGTTATTACCAAGAGACCCAGTACTTC. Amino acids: CASSALAGRYYQETQYF.

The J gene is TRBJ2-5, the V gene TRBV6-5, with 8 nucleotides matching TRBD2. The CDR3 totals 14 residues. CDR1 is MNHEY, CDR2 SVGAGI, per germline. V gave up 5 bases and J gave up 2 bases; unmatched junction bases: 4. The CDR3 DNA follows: TGTGCCAGCAGTCGGGGGACTAGGCAAGAGACCCAGTACTTC. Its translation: CASSRGTRQETQYF.

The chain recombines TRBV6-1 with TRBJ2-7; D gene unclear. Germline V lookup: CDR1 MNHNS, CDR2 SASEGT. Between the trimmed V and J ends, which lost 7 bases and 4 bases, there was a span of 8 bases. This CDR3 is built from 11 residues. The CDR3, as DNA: TGTGCCAGCACTGCGGCGTACGAGCAGTACTTC. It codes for CASTAAYEQYF.

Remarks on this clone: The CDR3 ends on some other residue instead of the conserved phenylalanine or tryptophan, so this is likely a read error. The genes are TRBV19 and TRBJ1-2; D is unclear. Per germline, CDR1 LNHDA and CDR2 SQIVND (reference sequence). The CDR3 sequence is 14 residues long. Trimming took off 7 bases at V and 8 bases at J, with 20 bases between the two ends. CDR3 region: CASTHTVQTGGYTL. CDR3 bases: TGTGCCAGTACGCACACGGTCCAAACTGGCGGCTACACCCTC.

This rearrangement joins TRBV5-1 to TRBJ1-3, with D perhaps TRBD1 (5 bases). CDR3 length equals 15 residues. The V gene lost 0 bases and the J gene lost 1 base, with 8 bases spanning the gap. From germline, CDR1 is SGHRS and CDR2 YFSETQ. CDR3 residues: CASSLGTPSGNTIYF. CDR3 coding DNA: TGCGCCAGCAGCTTGGGGACACCTTCTGGAAACACCATATATTTT.